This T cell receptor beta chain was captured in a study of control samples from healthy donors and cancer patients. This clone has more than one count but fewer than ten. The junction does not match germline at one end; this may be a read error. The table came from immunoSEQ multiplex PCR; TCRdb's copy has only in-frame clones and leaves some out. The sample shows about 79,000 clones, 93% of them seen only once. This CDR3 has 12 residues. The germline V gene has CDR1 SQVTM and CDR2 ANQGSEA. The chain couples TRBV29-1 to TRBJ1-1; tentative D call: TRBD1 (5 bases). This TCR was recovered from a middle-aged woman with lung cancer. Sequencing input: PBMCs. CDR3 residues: CSAERGNTEAFF. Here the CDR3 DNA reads TGCAGCGCTGAAAGGGGAAACACTGAAGCTTTCTTT.